This T cell receptor (beta chain) is drawn from a study of T cell responses to AZD1222 COVID-19 vaccine. Study in general: Doses given second, at about 4 or about 12 weeks, were pooled. Study-wide results and caveats: Repertoires were sampled only after the peak T cell response. Spike-specific TCR repertoires showed rising breadth and depth after two AZD1222 doses.

Libraries were prepared by immunoSEQ multiplex PCR; TCRdb keeps only in-frame clonotypes and omits some of them. This table holds roughly 100,000 clones, around 89% found once. Germline V gene sequence: CDR1 SGHTA, CDR2 FQGNSA. V was trimmed by 0 bases and J by 1 base, leaving 13 bases between them. The CDR3 has 16 residues. This clone was detected once. Its antigen is as yet unknown. The chain recombines TRBV7-2 with TRBJ2-7; possible D gene TRBD2, 5 bases. The source of this sequence is an adult in good health. Material: peripheral blood, obtained on day 0 of AZD1222 vaccination. In DNA form, the CDR3 reads TGTGCCAGCAGCTTAGCTGCGGTTACGGGATCCTACGAGCAGTACTTC. Translation: CASSLAAVTGSYEQYF. Complete variable domain (other parts from reference TRBV7-2 and TRBJ2-7): GAGVSQSPSNKVTEKGKDVELRCDPISGHTALYWYRQSLGQGLEFLIYFQGNSAPDKSGLPSDRFSAERTGGSVSTLTIQRTQQEDSAVYLCASSLAAVTGSYEQYFGPGTRLTVT.